One and the same sample provided the 19 T cell receptor beta chains below, sequenced in a study of patients and donors after allogeneic stem cell transplantation. MiXCR, run by TCRdb on the RT-PCR reads, gives a single entry per CDR3 protein. The data contain more than 7,500 distinct CDR3 sequences, more than 9% of them singletons. Sequencing was performed on blood, either unsorted or a sorted T cell fraction (not recorded which). Receptors were obtained from a human donor who was either an allogeneic HSCT recipient or a stem cell or donor lymphocyte infusion donor (not recorded which). It is not recorded whose cells these are; they may come from a transplant donor.

In its sample, this clonotype was seen a few times. This chain uses TRBV3-1 with TRBJ1-5; D is unresolved. Between the trimmed V and J ends, which lost 1 base and 7 bases, there was a span of 14 bases. The V gene's germline CDR1 is LGHDT and CDR2 YNNKEL (reference sequence). CDR3 size: 15 residues. As DNA, the CDR3 is TGTGCCAGCAGCCAAGGGGGAGGCACCGGACAGCCCCAGCATTTT. Protein sequence: CASSQGGGTGQPQHF.

This clonotype was detected ten times or more. The V call is TRBV7-2, the J call TRBJ2-5; weak D call: TRBD1 (5 bases). Trimming left V 5 bases short and J 3 bases short, with 16 bases between. Germline CDR1 SGHTA, CDR2 FQGNSA. This CDR3 spans 15 amino acids. This CDR3 is CASSTRVSTEETQYF. The CDR3 coding sequence is TGTGCCAGCAGCACCAGGGTTTCGACAGAAGAGACCCAGTACTTC.

About this clonotype itself: This may be a read error: a much more frequent sequence differs by one nucleotide. This chain links TRBV11-2 with TRBJ1-4; D is unclear. Trimming stripped 5 bases from V and 8 bases from J, with 15 bases between. The germline gives CDR1 SGHAT, CDR2 FQNNGV. The CDR3 is 14 residues long. The CDR3 bases are TGTGCCAGCAGCCCCCGGAAAGATTGGGAAAAACTGTTTTTT. It yields the protein CASSPRKDWEKLFF.

The V and J genes are TRBV20-1 and TRBJ2-7; D is undetermined. This CDR3 spans 13 amino acids. Germline V gives CDR1 DFQATT, CDR2 SNEGSKA (reference sequence). With 5 bases removed from V and 3 bases from J, the gap between germline ends came to 14 bases. The CDR3 bases are TGCAGTGCTGTAGTCAGCCCCTACTACGAGCAGTACTTC. It translates to CSAVVSPYYEQYF.

The V and J genes are TRBV5-1 and TRBJ1-1, with 7 bases that match TRBD1. Looked up from germline, CDR1 is SGHRS and CDR2 is YFSETQ. The junction had 3 bases not matched to a gene; V was cut back by 3 bases and J by 1 base. The CDR3 is 14 amino acids. The DNA of the CDR3 is TGCGCCAGCAGCTGGGGACAGCCGAACACTGAAGCTTTCTTT. Protein product: CASSWGQPNTEAFF.

This clonotype was counted many times. The chain employs TRBV20-1 and TRBJ1-1; D remains unclear. Trimming removed 6 bases from V and 6 bases from J, with 17 bases in between. CDR1 and CDR2 from the germline V gene are DFQATT and SNEGSKA (reference sequence). The CDR3 has 13 amino acids. This CDR3 is CSANGGMGSEAFF. In DNA, the CDR3 is TGCAGTGCCAATGGCGGTATGGGTTCTGAAGCTTTCTTT.

This clonotype has ten or more counts. V gene TRBV29-1 combines with J gene TRBJ2-5; D unresolved. Germline loops: CDR1 SQVTM, CDR2 ANQGSEA. This CDR3 spans 13 amino acids. The V end was cut by 2 bases, the J end by 5 bases, with 12 bases between. The chain's CDR3 is CSVELSAPETQYF. The DNA for the CDR3 is TGCAGCGTTGAACTTTCTGCACCGGAGACCCAGTACTTC.

In this sample, this clonotype turned up a few times. V usage is TRBV6-1 and J usage is TRBJ1-5; D gene unclear. CDR3 length equals 11 residues. Trimming pared 6 bases from V and 6 bases from J, leaving 6 bases between. Germline values: CDR1 MNHNS, CDR2 SASEGT. CDR3 in DNA: TGTGCCAGCAGCGTGGCTCAGCCCCAGCATTTT. It encodes CASSVAQPQHF.

This clonotype showed up just a few times. The chain recombines TRBV4-3 with TRBJ2-3, with TRBD2 as a possible D gene (5 bases). Trimming removed 0 bases from V and 6 bases from J, with 16 bases in between. The V gene's germline CDR1 is LGHNA and CDR2 YSLEER. CDR3 length equals 16 residues. The CDR3 nucleotides are TGCGCCAGCAGCCAAGAGATCGGGGTTGGTCCTGATACGCAGTATTTT. This codes for CASSQEIGVGPDTQYF.

V gene TRBV6-6 combines with J gene TRBJ1-2; D unresolved. The CDR3 extends over 12 amino acids. The germline CDR1 and CDR2 sequences are MNHNY and SVGAGI (reference sequence). V dropped 7 bases and J dropped 4 bases, with 10 bases sitting between them. As DNA, the CDR3 is TGTGCCAGCACTCACGGGCCCTATGGCTACACCTTC. Amino acid sequence: CASTHGPYGYTF.

This clonotype was counted only a few times. The chain carries TRBV18 and TRBJ2-4; D not certain. CDR3 size: 15 residues. Trimming stripped 5 bases from V and 6 bases from J, with 17 bases between. Germline loops: CDR1 KGHSH, CDR2 LQKENI. The CDR3 protein is CASSATSTGVNIQYF. The DNA for the CDR3 is TGTGCCAGCTCAGCAACAAGTACTGGGGTAAACATTCAGTACTTC.

Relative to its sample, this clonotype is medium-sized. The rearrangement uses TRBV9 and TRBJ2-1; 9 nucleotides match TRBD2. Germline CDR1 and CDR2: SGDLS and YYNGEE. V trimming: 4 bases; J trimming: 9 bases; junction bases outside the gene matches: 8. CDR3 length equals 14 residues. CDR3 sequence (DNA): TGTGCCAGCAGCTTTCTTAGCGGGGGTGGTGAGCAGTTCTTC. Protein product: CASSFLSGGGEQFF.

This clonotype has just a few counts. The rearrangement joins TRBV9 to TRBJ1-6; D perhaps matches TRBD1 (5 bases). V lost 4 bases, J lost 4 bases, and 12 bases lay in between. The germline V gene encodes CDR1 SGDLS and CDR2 YYNGEE. The CDR3 extends over 15 amino acids. This chain's CDR3 is CASSPGTEYNSPLHF. DNA for the CDR3: TGTGCCAGCAGCCCGGGGACGGAATATAATTCACCCCTCCACTTT.

This clonotype was observed many times. In DNA form, the CDR3 reads TGTGCCAGCAGCCTAGGGGCAAGGGAGGACTATGGCTACACCTTC. As protein: CASSLGAREDYGYTF. This chain joins TRBV6-6 and TRBJ1-2; a weak D match, TRBD1 (5 bases). Germline V gene lookup returns CDR1 MNHNY and CDR2 SVGAGI (reference sequence). CDR3 length equals 15 residues. The V and J ends lost 6 bases and 3 bases respectively, with 17 bases between them.

The rearrangement uses TRBV6-6 and TRBJ2-1; D is unclear. V shed 6 bases and J shed 2 bases, with 2 bases lying between them. Germline CDR1 and CDR2: MNHNY and SVGAGI (reference sequence). This CDR3 has 11 residues. The CDR3 reads CASRTYNEQFF. CDR3 DNA sequence: TGTGCCAGCAGAACCTACAATGAGCAGTTCTTC.

The sample holds a few counts of this clonotype. This chain's CDR3 is CASSALRDSSYEQYF. In DNA, the CDR3 is TGCGCCAGCAGCGCACTACGGGACAGCTCCTACGAGCAGTACTTC. This chain connects TRBV5-1 to TRBJ2-7; the match to TRBD1 covers 7 bases. J lost 0 bases, V lost 4 bases, and 7 bases had no gene match. Germline values: CDR1 SGHRS, CDR2 YFSETQ. The CDR3 has 15 residues.

This clonotype came up a few times. The V gene is TRBV9, the J gene TRBJ2-1, with D perhaps matching TRBD1 (5 bases). The V gene's germline CDR1 is SGDLS and CDR2 YYNGEE. This CDR3 spans 13 amino acids. V lost 3 bases to trimming and J lost 4 bases, with 8 bases between them. In nucleotides, the CDR3 is TGTGCCAGCAGCGAGGACAAATACAATGAGCAGTTCTTC. Translation gives CASSEDKYNEQFF.

In this sample, this clonotype turned up a few times. The rearrangement joins TRBV6-5 to TRBJ2-1; 12 bases align to TRBD2. The CDR3 has 15 residues. The trim removed 2 bases at V and 4 bases at J, leaving 0 bases unmatched. CDR1 and CDR2 from the germline V gene are MNHEY and SVGAGI. The CDR3 reads CASSYGTSGYNEQFF. CDR3 sequence (DNA): TGTGCCAGCAGTTACGGGACTAGCGGGTACAATGAGCAGTTCTTC.

The sample holds a few counts of this clonotype. This chain joins TRBV27 and TRBJ1-6; D might be TRBD1 (5 bases). V was shortened by 0 bases and J by 0 bases, with 12 bases between the two germline ends. The CDR3 sequence is 18 residues long. Germline CDR1 MNHEY, CDR2 SMNVEV (reference sequence). CDR3 coding DNA: TGTGCCAGCAGTTTATCGATTCCAGGGAGCTCCTATAATTCACCCCTCCACTTT. It translates to CASSLSIPGSSYNSPLHF.